The clone carrying this T cell receptor beta chain was counted ten times or more. The target antigen is unknown. This specimen belongs to a study of metastatic and nonmetastatic thyroid tumors. Overall study context: From malignant and benign thyroid patients, repertoires in blood and in tumor or nodule tissue were compared. Study observations and caveats: Significantly higher TCR beta diversity was reportedly seen in malignant thyroid tumors than benign nodules, in blood and tumor.

Not a single patient had been given any form of treatment at any point before undergoing thyroid surgery. The CDR3 is 17 residues long. The V and J ends lost 3 bases and 2 bases, in that order; junction bases with no gene match: 5. Germline assignment: CDR1 SGHRS and CDR2 YFSETQ. Per the original data handling: Differences in CDR3 between clinicopathological groups were drawn on to build a classifier intended to discriminate distant-metastatic papillary thyroid cancer patients. TCRdb ran MiXCR on the PCR reads. The V and J calls and clone size come from TCRdb's table, not from the authors' own analysis. The sample carries 45,000 to 55,000 clones, about 22% recorded once.

This chain uses TRBV5-1 with TRBJ2-3, with 14 bases lining up with TRBD2. Input material: blood. This sequence originates from a male donor with papillary thyroid cancer or a benign thyroid nodule (not recorded which). Some clones in this sample may be carry-over from other donors' samples. The CDR3 region is CASSSGTSGGPTDTQYF. The CDR3 coding sequence is TGCGCCAGCAGCTCCGGGACTAGCGGGGGCCCCACAGATACGCAGTATTTT.